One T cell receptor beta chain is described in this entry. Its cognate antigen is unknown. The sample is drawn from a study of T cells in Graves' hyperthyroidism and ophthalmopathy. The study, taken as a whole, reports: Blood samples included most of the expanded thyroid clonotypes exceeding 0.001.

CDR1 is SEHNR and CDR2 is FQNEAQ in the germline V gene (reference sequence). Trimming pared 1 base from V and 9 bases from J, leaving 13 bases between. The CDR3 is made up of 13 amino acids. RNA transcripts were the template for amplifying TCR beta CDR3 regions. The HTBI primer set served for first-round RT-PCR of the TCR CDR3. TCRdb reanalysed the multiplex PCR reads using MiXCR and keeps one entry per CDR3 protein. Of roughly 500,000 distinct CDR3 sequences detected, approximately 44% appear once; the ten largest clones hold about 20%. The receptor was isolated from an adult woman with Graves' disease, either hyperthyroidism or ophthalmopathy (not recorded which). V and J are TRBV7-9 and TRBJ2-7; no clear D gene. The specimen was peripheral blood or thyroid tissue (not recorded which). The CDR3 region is CASSLDGSPGQYF. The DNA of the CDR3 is TGTGCCAGCAGCTTAGACGGATCTCCGGGGCAGTACTTC.